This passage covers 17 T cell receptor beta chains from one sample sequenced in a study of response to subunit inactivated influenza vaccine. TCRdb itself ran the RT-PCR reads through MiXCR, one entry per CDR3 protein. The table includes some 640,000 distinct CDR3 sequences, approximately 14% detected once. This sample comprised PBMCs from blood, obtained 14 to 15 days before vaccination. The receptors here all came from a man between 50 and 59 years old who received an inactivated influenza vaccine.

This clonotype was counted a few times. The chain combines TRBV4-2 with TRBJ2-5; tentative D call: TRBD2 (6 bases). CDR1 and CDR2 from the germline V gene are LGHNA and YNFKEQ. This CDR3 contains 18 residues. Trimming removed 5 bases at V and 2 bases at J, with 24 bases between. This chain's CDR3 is CASSATHRTGDWQETQYF. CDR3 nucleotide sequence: TGTGCCAGCAGCGCTACACATCGTACGGGAGATTGGCAAGAGACCCAGTACTTC.

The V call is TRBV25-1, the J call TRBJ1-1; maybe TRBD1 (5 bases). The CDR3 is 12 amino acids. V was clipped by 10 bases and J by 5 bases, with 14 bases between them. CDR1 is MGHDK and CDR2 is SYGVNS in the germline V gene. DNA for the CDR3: TGTGCCACACGGACGGGGGAAACTGAAGCTTTCTTT. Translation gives CATRTGETEAFF.

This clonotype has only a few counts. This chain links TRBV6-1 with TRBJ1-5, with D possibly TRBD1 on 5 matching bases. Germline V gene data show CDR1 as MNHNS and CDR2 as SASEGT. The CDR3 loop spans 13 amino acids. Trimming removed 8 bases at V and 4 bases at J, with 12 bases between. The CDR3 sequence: CASGDGGNQPQHF. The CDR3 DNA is TGTGCCAGCGGGGATGGGGGAAATCAGCCCCAGCATTTT.

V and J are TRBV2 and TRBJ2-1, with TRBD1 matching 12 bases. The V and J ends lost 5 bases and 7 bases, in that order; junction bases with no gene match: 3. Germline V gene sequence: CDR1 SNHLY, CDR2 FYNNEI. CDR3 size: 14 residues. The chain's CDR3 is CASSRDRGQNEQFF. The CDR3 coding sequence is TGTGCCAGCAGTCGGGACAGGGGGCAGAATGAGCAGTTCTTC.

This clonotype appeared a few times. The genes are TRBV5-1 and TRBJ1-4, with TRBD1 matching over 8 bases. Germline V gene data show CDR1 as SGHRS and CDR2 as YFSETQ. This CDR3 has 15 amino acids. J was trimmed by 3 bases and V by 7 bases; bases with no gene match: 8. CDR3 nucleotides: TGCGCCAGCTCCGGACAGGGCTCGGCTAATGAAAAACTGTTTTTT. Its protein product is CASSGQGSANEKLFF.

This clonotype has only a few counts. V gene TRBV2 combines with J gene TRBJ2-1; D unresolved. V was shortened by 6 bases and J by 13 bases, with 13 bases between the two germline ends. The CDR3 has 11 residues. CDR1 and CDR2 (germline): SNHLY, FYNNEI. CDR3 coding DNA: TGTGCCAGCAGAGAGGACCTTACCCAGTTCTTC. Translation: CASREDLTQFF.

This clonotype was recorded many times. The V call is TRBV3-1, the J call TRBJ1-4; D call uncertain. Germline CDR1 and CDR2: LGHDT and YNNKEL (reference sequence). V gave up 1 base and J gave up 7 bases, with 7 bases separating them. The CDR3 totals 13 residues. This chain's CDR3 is CASSQARGEKLFF. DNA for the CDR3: TGTGCCAGCAGCCAAGCACGGGGTGAAAAACTGTTTTTT.

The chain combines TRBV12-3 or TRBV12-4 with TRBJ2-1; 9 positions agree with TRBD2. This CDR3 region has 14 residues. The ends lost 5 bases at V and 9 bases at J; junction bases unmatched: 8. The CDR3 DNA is TGTGCCAGCAGTCCTCGTAGCGGGAGATCTGAGCAGTTCTTC. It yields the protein CASSPRSGRSEQFF.

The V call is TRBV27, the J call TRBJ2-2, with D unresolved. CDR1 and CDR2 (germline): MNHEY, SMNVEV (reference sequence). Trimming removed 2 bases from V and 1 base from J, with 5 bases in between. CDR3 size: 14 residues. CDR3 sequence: CASSLIGNTGELFF. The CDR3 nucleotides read TGTGCCAGCAGTTTAATAGGGAACACCGGGGAGCTGTTTTTT.

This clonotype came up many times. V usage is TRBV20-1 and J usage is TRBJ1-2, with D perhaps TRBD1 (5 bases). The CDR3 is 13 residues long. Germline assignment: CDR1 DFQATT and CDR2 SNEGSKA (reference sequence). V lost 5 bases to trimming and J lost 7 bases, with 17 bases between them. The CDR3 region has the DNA TGCAGTGCTGCGACACAGGTGGGGGGTGGCTACACCTTC. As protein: CSAATQVGGGYTF.

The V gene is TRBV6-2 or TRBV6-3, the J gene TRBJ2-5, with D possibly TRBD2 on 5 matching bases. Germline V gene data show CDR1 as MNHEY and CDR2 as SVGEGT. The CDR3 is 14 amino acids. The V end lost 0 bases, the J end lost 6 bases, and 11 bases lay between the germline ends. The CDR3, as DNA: TGTGCCAGCAGTTACTCGAGAGGGTTGCAGACCCAGTACTTC. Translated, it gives CASSYSRGLQTQYF.

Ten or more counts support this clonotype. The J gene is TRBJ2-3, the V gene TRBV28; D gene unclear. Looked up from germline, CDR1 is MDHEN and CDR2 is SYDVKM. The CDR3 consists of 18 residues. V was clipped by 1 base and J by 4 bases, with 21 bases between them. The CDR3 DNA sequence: TGTGCCAGCAGTTTATTAGGTGGTGGCAACTTCCCCCCAGATACGCAGTATTTT. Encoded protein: CASSLLGGGNFPPDTQYF.

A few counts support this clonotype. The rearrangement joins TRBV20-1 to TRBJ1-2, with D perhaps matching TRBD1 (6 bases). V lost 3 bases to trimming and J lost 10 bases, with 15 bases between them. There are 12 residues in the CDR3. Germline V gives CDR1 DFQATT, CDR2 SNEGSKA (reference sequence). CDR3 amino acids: CSARLGARDYTF. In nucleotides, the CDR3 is TGCAGTGCTAGGTTGGGGGCCCGTGACTACACCTTC.

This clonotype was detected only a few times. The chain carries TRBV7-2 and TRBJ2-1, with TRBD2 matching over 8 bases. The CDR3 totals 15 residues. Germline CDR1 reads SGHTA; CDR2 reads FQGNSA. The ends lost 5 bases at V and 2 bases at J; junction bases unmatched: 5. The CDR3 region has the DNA TGTGCCAGCAGCCTTAAAGCGGGAGCCTACAATGAGCAGTTCTTC. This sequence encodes CASSLKAGAYNEQFF.

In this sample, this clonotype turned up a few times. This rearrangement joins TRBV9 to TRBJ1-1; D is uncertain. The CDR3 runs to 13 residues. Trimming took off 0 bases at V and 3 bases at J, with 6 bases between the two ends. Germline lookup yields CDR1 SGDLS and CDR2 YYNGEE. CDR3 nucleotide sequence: TGTGCCAGCAGCGTAGACTGGGACACTGAAGCTTTCTTT. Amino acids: CASSVDWDTEAFF.

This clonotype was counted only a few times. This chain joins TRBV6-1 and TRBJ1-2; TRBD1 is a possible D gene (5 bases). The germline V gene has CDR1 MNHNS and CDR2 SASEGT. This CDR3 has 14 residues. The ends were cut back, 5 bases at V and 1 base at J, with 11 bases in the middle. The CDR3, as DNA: TGTGCCAGCAGTCGTGGGGGGGTTAACTATGGCTACACCTTC. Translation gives CASSRGGVNYGYTF.

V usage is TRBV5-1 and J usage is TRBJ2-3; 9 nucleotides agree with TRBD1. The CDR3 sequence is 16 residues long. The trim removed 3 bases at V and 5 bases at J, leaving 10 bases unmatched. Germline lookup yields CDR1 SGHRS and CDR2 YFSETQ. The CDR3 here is CASSYQDRGMEDTQYF. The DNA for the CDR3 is TGCGCCAGCAGCTACCAGGACAGGGGCATGGAAGATACGCAGTATTTT.